Sequencing of this TCR beta chain was carried out in a study of blood T cell repertoires in COVID-19. In the source study's methods: Reference gene primers were amplified, and this amplification served to estimate nucleated cell counts. Data came from immunoSEQ multiplex PCR; TCRdb stores just in-frame clones and leaves some out. Clone size and the V and J calls come from that table; the DNA yielded D and trimming. The sample shows 200,000 to 300,000 clones, approximately 86% of them seen only once. Participant age was about 18 to 89 years, and participants resided in fewer than 25 US areas. Each participant's cohort was designated according to participant-reported clinical history. The germline CDR1 and CDR2 sequences are LGHNT and FRNRAP. There are 15 residues in the CDR3. V shed 4 bases and J 4 bases; nucleotides not matched to a gene: 7.

This TCR came from a woman in her 40s with acute COVID-19. The rearrangement links TRBV12-5 to TRBJ1-2, with 9 positions matching TRBD1. Sequencing was done on a sample of PBMCs or T cells enriched from blood (not recorded which). CDR3 protein: CASGSPTGGVYGYTF. The CDR3, as DNA: TGTGCTAGTGGTTCCCCCACAGGGGGCGTCTATGGCTACACCTTC.